A selection of T cell receptor beta chains follows, all from one sample in a study of blood T cells in healthy people across ages. TCRdb reanalysed the 5' RACE reads using MiXCR and keeps one entry per CDR3 protein. The repertoire holds 1,800,000 or so distinct CDR3 sequences, with roughly two fifths as singletons. Sample: blood. The receptors shown here come from a human donor in good health. The CDR3 runs from the conserved cysteine through the conserved F or W. Each record gives: V gene, D gene, CDR3 length, J gene, clone size, CDR3 protein, CDR3 DNA. D genes are given only for firm matches. For some rows the clone size is stated as once, few or many, or as a class when expanded; others skip it.

>TRBV5-1|NA|16|TRBJ2-5|NA
CASSGGILMFQETQYF
TGCGCCAGCAGCGGGGGGATACTAATGTTCCAAGAGACCCAGTACTTC
>TRBV5-1|NA|14|TRBJ2-1|NA
CAGSSLRQTNEQFF
TGCGCCGGCAGCTCCTTGCGACAGACCAATGAGCAGTTCTTC
>TRBV4-3|NA|15|TRBJ1-2|few
CASSQDPGVLYGYTF
TGCGCCAGCAGCCAAGACCCAGGGGTGTTATATGGCTACACCTTC
>TRBV6-4|TRBD1|18|TRBJ2-6|NA
CASSPEPGQGYGANVLTF
TGTGCCAGCAGTCCTGAACCGGGACAGGGATACGGGGCCAACGTCCTGACTTTC
>TRBV4-1|TRBD1|14|TRBJ2-3|NA
CASSPYRGPDTQYF
TGCGCCAGCAGCCCGTACAGGGGGCCCGATACGCAGTATTTT
>TRBV6-2/TRBV6-3|NA|13|TRBJ2-7|NA
CASSYGWGYEQYF
TGTGCCAGCAGTTACGGATGGGGGTACGAGCAGTACTTC
>TRBV7-9|NA|13|TRBJ2-7|many
CASSLGAGNEQYF
TGTGCCAGCAGCTTGGGGGCAGGGAACGAGCAGTACTTC
>TRBV4-1|NA|14|TRBJ2-7|NA
CASSQAPLFWEQYF
TGCGCCAGCAGCCAGGCTCCTCTTTTTTGGGAGCAGTACTTC
>TRBV27|TRBD1|16|TRBJ2-7|NA
CASSLSYRGNPYGQYF
TGTGCCAGCAGTCTATCCTACAGGGGCAATCCCTACGGGCAGTACTTC
>TRBV3-1|TRBD2|14|TRBJ2-3|NA
CASGWTSGSDTQYF
TGTGCCAGTGGGTGGACTAGCGGTTCTGATACGCAGTATTTT
>TRBV10-3|NA|12|TRBJ1-2|NA
CAISQDMSGYTF
TGTGCCATCAGCCAAGACATGAGTGGCTACACCTTC
>TRBV14|TRBD2|11|TRBJ2-7|NA
CASSQAGGQYF
TGTGCCAGCAGCCAAGCGGGGGGACAGTACTTC
>TRBV2|TRBD1|15|TRBJ2-3|NA
CAGGNRDRVADTQYF
TGTGCCGGAGGAAACCGGGACAGGGTCGCAGATACGCAGTATTTT
>TRBV14|TRBD1|15|TRBJ2-1|NA
CASSAGTGVLDEQFF
TGTGCCAGCAGCGCCGGGACAGGGGTCCTCGATGAGCAGTTCTTC
>TRBV4-3|TRBD2|20|TRBJ2-5|once
CASSQDFSSLSGTGQETQYF
TGCGCCAGCAGCCAAGACTTCTCGTCCTTGAGCGGGACCGGCCAAGAGACCCAGTACTTC
>TRBV24-1|TRBD1|14|TRBJ2-3|few
CASGQGTSTDTQYF
TGTGCCAGCGGACAGGGGACTAGCACAGATACGCAGTATTTT
>TRBV11-1|NA|16|TRBJ2-5|NA
CASSSIGTLRRETQYF
TGTGCCAGCAGTTCGATCGGTACCTTACGGCGGGAGACCCAGTACTTC
>TRBV5-6|NA|15|TRBJ2-1|NA
CASSLFWRSYNEQFF
TGTGCCAGCAGCTTGTTTTGGAGGTCCTACAATGAGCAGTTCTTC
>TRBV4-1|NA|14|TRBJ2-1|NA
CASSQVQGGNEQFF
TGCGCCAGCAGCCAGGTTCAAGGGGGCAATGAGCAGTTCTTC
>TRBV12-3/TRBV12-4|NA|15|TRBJ2-5|NA
CASTISGGDTGTQYF
TGTGCCAGCACCATAAGCGGCGGGGACACGGGGACCCAGTACTTC